This T cell receptor (beta chain) stems from a study of cytomegalovirus exposure and HLA in healthy donors. Losses at the gene ends were 6 bases for V and 1 base for J; bases not matched to a gene: 4. There are 15 residues in the CDR3. Per germline, CDR1 MDHEN and CDR2 SYDVKM. Nominally healthy donors were sampled, though unrecorded immune exposures were likely. 60 Vbeta and 13 Jbeta primers were used in PCR. Sequencing was performed with immunoSEQ multiplex PCR; in TCRdb, only in-frame clones are kept and a portion is missing. The sample has some 130,000 clones, about 80% seen once. The chain uses TRBV28 and TRBJ2-2, with TRBD1 matching 8 bases. The sequence derives from a male donor in good health and CMV-seropositive. Sequencing input: PBMCs. CDR3 region: CASRTGQGNTGELFF. CDR3 DNA sequence: TGTGCCAGCAGGACAGGACAGGGGAACACCGGGGAGCTGTTTTTT.